Each of the 29 T cell receptor beta chains below was sequenced from the same sample in a study of blood T cell repertoires in COVID-19. Clones were sequenced by immunoSEQ multiplex PCR, and TCRdb holds only the in-frame ones, with some missing. This sample has tens of thousands of clones, with around 82% found just once. Sequencing was performed on peripheral blood. The receptor set was obtained from a man aged 50 to 60 with active COVID-19.

V and J are TRBV5-1 and TRBJ2-3; TRBD2 agrees at 9 bases. The junction had 6 bases not matched to a gene; V was cut back by 3 bases and J by 1 base. There are 16 residues in the CDR3. CDR1 SGHRS and CDR2 YFSETQ come from the germline V gene. Here the CDR3 reads CASSSASGKGTDTQYF. In nucleotides, the CDR3 is TGCGCCAGCAGCTCGGCTAGCGGGAAAGGCACAGATACGCAGTATTTT.

The chain uses TRBV30 and TRBJ1-5, with 9 bases aligning to TRBD1. V dropped 3 bases and J dropped 6; count of bases not matched to a gene: 6. The germline gives CDR1 GTSNPN, CDR2 SVGIG (reference sequence). This CDR3 contains 14 residues. DNA of the CDR3: TGTGCCTGGAGGGGGACAGGGACAGGTCAGCCCCAGCATTTT. It translates to CAWRGTGTGQPQHF.

The chain couples TRBV18 to TRBJ1-1; 7 nucleotides line up with TRBD1. The germline V gene has CDR1 KGHSH and CDR2 LQKENI. The CDR3 consists of 14 residues. Trimming cost V 6 bases and J 9 bases; bases outside gene matches: 13. Here the CDR3 reads CASSQKGADLKAFF. Here the CDR3 DNA reads TGTGCCAGCTCCCAAAAGGGGGCAGACCTTAAAGCTTTCTTT.

The CDR3 coding sequence is TGTGCCAGTACTTTCGACATCACCTCTGGAAACACCATATATTTT. It specifies CASTFDITSGNTIYF. The chain uses TRBV19 and TRBJ1-3; D uncertain. Trimming shortened V by 7 bases and J by 0 bases, and 13 bases separated the two germline ends. CDR1 is LNHDA and CDR2 is SQIVND in the germline V gene (reference sequence). The CDR3 runs 15 residues.

The V and J genes are TRBV6-5 and TRBJ1-2; 7 bases align to TRBD1. The germline gives CDR1 MNHEY, CDR2 SVGAGI. CDR3 length equals 14 residues. V shed 5 bases, J shed 5 bases, and the junction held 8 bases outside the gene matches. The CDR3 is CASSTGDELYGYTF. CDR3 in DNA: TGTGCCAGCAGTACAGGGGATGAGTTATATGGCTACACCTTC.

The chain's CDR3 is CASSSLASYNEQFF. The CDR3 nucleotides read TGTGCCAGTAGCAGTCTAGCCTCATACAATGAGCAGTTCTTC. The V gene is TRBV19, the J gene TRBJ2-1, with D possibly matching TRBD2 (5 bases). From germline, CDR1 is LNHDA and CDR2 SQIVND (reference sequence). The length of the CDR3 is 14 residues. The ends were cut back, 6 bases at V and 4 bases at J, with 13 bases in the middle.

This chain joins TRBV2 and TRBJ2-3; 8 nucleotides line up with TRBD1. V lost 3 bases and J lost 5; bases outside the gene matches: 4. Germline V gene sequence: CDR1 SNHLY, CDR2 FYNNEI. This CDR3 is built from 14 residues. This CDR3 reads CASSDRGLQDTQYF. Here the CDR3 DNA reads TGTGCCAGCAGTGACAGGGGGCTTCAAGATACGCAGTATTTT.

The rearrangement links TRBV27 to TRBJ1-5; possibly TRBD1 for D (5 bases). The CDR3 length is 14 residues. Trimming removed 5 bases from V and 6 bases from J, with 14 bases in between. Germline CDR1 is MNHEY and CDR2 is SMNVEV (reference sequence). This CDR3 reads CASSKAGSPQPQHF. Here the CDR3 DNA reads TGTGCCAGCAGTAAAGCAGGGTCCCCTCAGCCCCAGCATTTT.

The chain couples TRBV5-4 to TRBJ2-3, with TRBD2 identical over 10 bases. The length of the CDR3 is 14 residues. The germline V gene encodes CDR1 SGHNT and CDR2 YYREEE (reference sequence). The trim removed 6 bases at V and 6 bases at J, leaving 7 bases unmatched. The CDR3 loop reads CASNTGTSVDTQYF. CDR3 bases: TGTGCCAGCAACACCGGGACTAGCGTTGATACGCAGTATTTT.

This chain joins TRBV5-4 and TRBJ1-1; TRBD1 aligns across 7 bases. The CDR3 contains 12 residues. V shed 1 base and J 14 bases; nucleotides not matched to a gene: 8. Germline V gene sequence: CDR1 SGHNT, CDR2 YYREEE (reference sequence). CDR3 nucleotides: TGTGCCAGCAGCTTGTCGGACAGGAAGCAGTTCTTT. Amino acids: CASSLSDRKQFF.

This clone has only a few counts. The rearrangement links TRBV18 to TRBJ1-5; no clear D. The CDR3 has 15 amino acids. Between the trimmed V and J ends, which lost 3 bases and 2 bases, there was a span of 11 bases. Germline V gene lookup returns CDR1 KGHSH and CDR2 LQKENI. CDR3 in amino acids: CASSPALGGNQPQHF. CDR3 DNA sequence: TGTGCCAGCTCACCGGCCCTCGGGGGCAATCAGCCCCAGCATTTT.

The chain joins TRBV12-3 or TRBV12-4 to TRBJ1-2; D gene unclear. The CDR3 covers 11 residues. Trimming pared 8 bases from V and 4 bases from J, leaving 8 bases between. This CDR3 is CASGRGYGYTF. CDR3 DNA: TGTGCCAGCGGCCGTGGCTATGGCTACACCTTC.

The DNA of the CDR3 is TGTGCCAGCACCAACCGCTCGGTCTACTCTGGAAACACCATATATTTT. Protein sequence: CASTNRSVYSGNTIYF. This sequence joins TRBV6-6 and TRBJ1-3; D is undetermined. This CDR3 region has 16 residues. With 7 bases removed from V and 0 bases from J, the gap between germline ends came to 16 bases. CDR1 MNHNY and CDR2 SVGAGI come from the germline V gene (reference sequence).

J is TRBJ2-2 and V is TRBV3-1 (or the pseudogene TRBV3-2); 10 bases agree with TRBD2. Germline V lookup: CDR1 LGHDT, CDR2 YNNKEL (reference sequence). The CDR3 contains 16 residues. The V segment lost 4 bases and the J segment 1 base; nucleotides outside the gene matches: 3. As DNA, the CDR3 is TGTGCCAGCAGCCTTCTAGCGGGAGAGAACACCGGGGAGCTGTTTTTT. It specifies CASSLLAGENTGELFF.

The rearrangement uses TRBV27 and TRBJ2-1; 8 bases fit TRBD2. The CDR3 contains 13 residues. Germline lookup yields CDR1 MNHEY and CDR2 SMNVEV (reference sequence). The CDR3 DNA follows: TGTGCTTCGGGGACTAGGTATCGTAATGAGCAGTTCTTC. It yields the protein CASGTRYRNEQFF.

The chain has TRBV7-7 and TRBJ2-2, with 9 bases aligning to TRBD2. V lost 3 bases and J lost 7; bases outside the gene matches: 9. The CDR3 extends over 16 amino acids. Germline values: CDR1 SSHAT, CDR2 FNYEAQ (reference sequence). CDR3 protein: CASSFVVAGADGELFF. In DNA, the CDR3 is TGTGCCAGCAGCTTTGTAGTAGCGGGAGCCGACGGGGAGCTGTTTTTT.

This chain connects TRBV19 to TRBJ2-7, with TRBD1 matching over 9 bases. After removal of 5 bases from V and 5 bases from J, the junction contained 10 bases not matched to a gene. The CDR3 contains 15 residues. Looked up from germline, CDR1 is LNHDA and CDR2 is SQIVND (reference sequence). Written as DNA, the CDR3 is TGTGCCAGTAGTCCCAAGGACAGGGGCCTTAACGAGCAGTACTTC. Its translation: CASSPKDRGLNEQYF.

V usage is TRBV7-3 and J usage is TRBJ2-3; 9 nucleotides agree with TRBD2. V lost 5 bases to trimming and J lost 11 bases; unmatched junction nucleotides: 14. The germline gives CDR1 SGHTA, CDR2 FQGTGA. This CDR3 is 15 amino acids long. The DNA for the CDR3 is TGTGCCAGCAGCCCGACAGCGGGGGGCCACTTCAAGCAGTATTTT. As protein: CASSPTAGGHFKQYF.

The J gene is TRBJ1-5, the V gene TRBV7-2; a possible D gene is TRBD1 (5 bases). V gave up 1 base and J gave up 6 bases, with 13 bases separating them. The length of the CDR3 is 15 residues. Germline lookup yields CDR1 SGHTA and CDR2 FQGNSA. The CDR3 reads CASSLGTGFRQPQHF. CDR3 nucleotide sequence: TGTGCCAGCAGCTTAGGTACAGGTTTTCGTCAGCCCCAGCATTTT.

The chain uses TRBV3-1 (or the pseudogene TRBV3-2) and TRBJ1-4, with D uncertain. Germline V gene sequence: CDR1 LGHDT, CDR2 YNNKEL (reference sequence). The CDR3 consists of 15 residues. V lost 0 bases to trimming and J lost 5 bases, with 10 bases between them. In DNA form, the CDR3 reads TGTGCCAGCAGCCAAGACTGGGCCCAAAATGAAAAACTGTTTTTT. This gives the protein CASSQDWAQNEKLFF.

Comment on this clone: The same CDR3 can be traced to other DNA sequences in this sample. The chain carries TRBV28 and TRBJ2-7; no reliable D call. The V end was cut by 4 bases, the J end by 2 bases, with 15 bases between. The germline CDR1 and CDR2 sequences are MDHEN and SYDVKM. CDR3 length equals 15 residues. CDR3 DNA: TGTGCCAGCAGTTCCCCCCCCCAGGTGACCTACGAGCAGTACTTC. Amino acid sequence: CASSSPPQVTYEQYF.

The CDR3 region is CASSLRLAEEYTGELFF. In DNA, the CDR3 is TGTGCCAGCAGCTTACGTCTCGCAGAGGAATACACCGGGGAGCTGTTTTTT. V and J are TRBV7-9 and TRBJ2-2; no firm D call. CDR1 is SEHNR, CDR2 FQNEAQ, per germline (reference sequence). The CDR3 totals 17 residues. V was clipped by 2 bases and J by 3 bases, with 16 bases between them.

The chain has TRBV5-4 and TRBJ1-3; TRBD1 aligns across 7 bases. Germline lookup yields CDR1 SGHNT and CDR2 YYREEE (reference sequence). The V segment lost 0 bases and the J segment 7 bases; nucleotides outside the gene matches: 1. The CDR3 is made up of 13 amino acids. The CDR3 DNA follows: TGTGCCAGCAGCTTGGACAGGGGTAACACCATATATTTT. It is translated as CASSLDRGNTIYF. The whole variable domain, filled in from reference TRBV5-4 and TRBJ1-3, reads ETGVTQSPTHLIKTRGQQVTLRCSSQSGHNTVSWYQQALGQGPQFIFQYYREEENGRGNFPPRFSGLQFPNYSSELNVNALELDDSALYLCASSLDRGNTIYFGEGSWLTVV.

V gene TRBV2 combines with J gene TRBJ2-7; TRBD1 agrees at 8 bases. CDR3 length: 12 amino acids. From germline, CDR1 is SNHLY and CDR2 FYNNEI. The ends lost 7 bases at V and 6 bases at J; junction bases unmatched: 5. The CDR3 region is CASTTGEGEQYF. The CDR3 DNA reads TGTGCCAGCACGACAGGGGAAGGCGAGCAGTACTTC.

The gene calls are TRBV3-1 (or the pseudogene TRBV3-2) and TRBJ1-5; 7 nucleotides agree with TRBD1. Germline CDR1 is LGHDT and CDR2 is YNNKEL (reference sequence). The CDR3 is 16 amino acids. The ends lost 7 bases at V and 0 bases at J; junction bases unmatched: 9. The CDR3 loop reads CASTRGGPYSNQPQHF. CDR3 DNA sequence: TGTGCCAGCACCCGAGGGGGCCCATATAGCAATCAGCCCCAGCATTTT.

The rearrangement uses TRBV6-6 and TRBJ2-5, with 9 positions matching TRBD2. This CDR3 has 17 residues. Looked up from germline, CDR1 is MNHNY and CDR2 is SVGAGI (reference sequence). The V and J ends lost 5 bases and 3 bases, in that order; junction bases with no gene match: 13. The chain's CDR3 is CASSPPGAAGGEETQYF. The CDR3 DNA follows: TGTGCCAGCAGTCCCCCGGGGGCAGCGGGGGGAGAAGAGACCCAGTACTTC.

This sequence joins TRBV2 and TRBJ2-3; 7 positions match TRBD2. This CDR3 is built from 13 residues. CDR1 and CDR2 from the germline V gene are SNHLY and FYNNEI. V shed 5 bases, J shed 3 bases, and the junction held 2 bases outside the gene matches. CDR3 DNA: TGTGCCAGCAGTCGGGGGGTGACAGATACGCAGTATTTT. Protein: CASSRGVTDTQYF.

V gene TRBV28 combines with J gene TRBJ1-1, with unresolved D. The CDR3 runs 11 residues. Trimming took off 8 bases at V and 11 bases at J, with 15 bases between the two ends. Germline CDR1 is MDHEN and CDR2 is SYDVKM. The CDR3 spells CASGSTLMAFF. In DNA form, the CDR3 reads TGTGCCAGCGGCTCAACCTTGATGGCTTTCTTT.

There are a few counts of this clone. The chain uses TRBV7-2 and TRBJ2-3; the D gene is possibly TRBD2 (5 bases). V was clipped by 4 bases and J by 0 bases, with 14 bases between them. The CDR3 contains 16 residues. CDR1 and CDR2 (germline): SGHTA, FQGNSA. CDR3 coding DNA: TGTGCCAGCAGCTCCGGGCGGGTCCCCAGCACAGATACGCAGTATTTT. It is translated as CASSSGRVPSTDTQYF.